Shown below are 12 T cell receptor beta chains from a single sample sequenced in a study of T-cell memory formation after mild COVID-19 (dated by TCRdb to 2020 to 2023). To prepare the library, 5' RACE was applied. The instrument was an Illumina NovaSeq 6000. Using fastp at Q25 and MiXCR, TCRdb reprocessed the public reads and kept productive beta chains. Duplicate CDR3 protein sequences are folded into a single record with the most common DNA and genes. In this sample the table shows over 150,000 distinct CDR3 sequences, 20% to 25% of which occur a single time. The ten largest clonotypes hold 20% to 25% of the sample. The sequencing sample was made of PBMCs or a T cell subset sorted from them (not recorded which). The origin of the receptors is an adult woman who had mild COVID-19 (a few samples of this study predate the infection). The sample titles of this study are shuffled in the database, so cell type and time point are left out; the donor was told from shared clones.

The V gene is TRBV2, the J gene TRBJ2-7; D may match TRBD1 or TRBD2 (5 bases each). CDR3 size: 13 residues. Germline V lookup: CDR1 SNHLY, CDR2 FYNNEI. The V gene lost 3 bases and the J gene lost 6 bases, with 12 bases spanning the gap. The CDR3 DNA sequence: TGTGCCAGCAGTGAGGGACCTTGGTCCGAGCAGTACTTC. It codes for CASSEGPWSEQYF.

Only a few counts were recorded for this clonotype. The V call is TRBV7-9, the J call TRBJ2-1; D is unclear. V was shortened by 5 bases and J by 1 base, with 9 bases between the two germline ends. Germline V gives CDR1 SEHNR, CDR2 FQNEAQ (reference sequence). The CDR3 has 14 amino acids. The CDR3 is CASSHRSSYNEQFF. DNA for the CDR3: TGTGCCAGCAGCCACCGGTCGTCCTACAATGAGCAGTTCTTC.

This chain links TRBV9 with TRBJ2-7; TRBD2 is a possible D gene (6 bases). The CDR3 is 14 amino acids. Per germline, CDR1 SGDLS and CDR2 YYNGEE. V shed 4 bases and J shed 3 bases, with 14 bases lying between them. The CDR3 sequence: CASSPDSGFYEQYF. CDR3 in DNA: TGTGCCAGCAGCCCAGATAGCGGTTTCTACGAGCAGTACTTC.

In its sample, this clonotype was seen a few times. V is TRBV25-1 and J is TRBJ2-1; tentatively, D is TRBD2 (5 bases). V shed 2 bases and J shed 4 bases, with 9 bases lying between them. Germline V lookup: CDR1 MGHDK, CDR2 SYGVNS. The CDR3 has 14 amino acids. The DNA of the CDR3 is TGTGCCAGCAGTGAAGACGGGATTTACAATGAGCAGTTCTTC. Encoded protein: CASSEDGIYNEQFF.

The V gene is TRBV7-9, the J gene TRBJ2-5, with TRBD1 matching 9 bases. The trim removed 5 bases at V and 5 bases at J, leaving 6 bases unmatched. The CDR3 is made up of 14 amino acids. Germline values: CDR1 SEHNR, CDR2 FQNEAQ (reference sequence). The CDR3 bases are TGTGCCAGCAGCGTTAGACAGGGGGTGGAGACCCAGTACTTC. Translating gives CASSVRQGVETQYF.

The rearrangement uses TRBV3-1 and TRBJ2-7; 13 bases match TRBD2. This CDR3 has 16 residues. Germline values: CDR1 LGHDT, CDR2 YNNKEL (reference sequence). J gave up 4 bases and V 6 bases, and 9 bases lay outside the gene matches. The CDR3 region has the DNA TGTGCCAGCAGTCTACTAGCGGGAGGGACTGTGTACGAGCAGTACTTC. Its protein is CASSLLAGGTVYEQYF.

The chain joins TRBV20-1 to TRBJ2-1; D uncertain. The CDR3 sequence is 15 residues long. V shed 7 bases and J shed 2 bases, with 18 bases lying between them. Germline loops: CDR1 DFQATT, CDR2 SNEGSKA (reference sequence). The CDR3 is CSGLGELHAYNEQFF. CDR3 DNA sequence: TGCAGTGGGCTCGGAGAACTCCATGCCTACAATGAGCAGTTCTTC.

This clonotype was counted at least ten times. The V call is TRBV12-3 or TRBV12-4, the J call TRBJ2-1, with 12 bases fitting TRBD2. The V gene end was trimmed by 6 bases and the J gene end by 7 bases; junction bases not matched to a gene: 4. The CDR3 covers 14 residues. The CDR3 coding sequence is TGTGCCAGCAGACTAGCGGGAGGTCAAAATGAGCAGTTCTTC. As protein: CASRLAGGQNEQFF.

A few counts support this clonotype. The gene calls are TRBV20-1 and TRBJ2-5; TRBD1 aligns across 9 bases. The CDR3 contains 15 residues. V shed 2 bases and J 2 bases; nucleotides not matched to a gene: 6. CDR1 and CDR2 from the germline V gene are DFQATT and SNEGSKA (reference sequence). The CDR3 loop is CSARITGGVQETQYF. The CDR3 coding sequence is TGCAGTGCTAGAATCACAGGGGGCGTTCAAGAGACCCAGTACTTC.

V and J are TRBV7-2 and TRBJ2-7; 10 bases align to TRBD2. V lost 5 bases, J lost 3 bases, and 4 bases stayed unmatched. The germline V gene encodes CDR1 SGHTA and CDR2 FQGNSA. The length of the CDR3 is 14 residues. The CDR3 DNA follows: TGTGCCAGCAGCCCTAGCGGGAGTCACTACGAGCAGTACTTC. It encodes CASSPSGSHYEQYF.

This clonotype was seen a handful of times. The chain combines TRBV5-6 with TRBJ2-1; 7 bases match TRBD2. The CDR3 covers 14 residues. The germline gives CDR1 SGHDT, CDR2 YYEEEE. Trimming took 3 bases from V and 7 from J; bases not matched to a gene: 7. The CDR3 here is CASSSAGWGNEQFF. DNA for the CDR3: TGTGCCAGCAGCTCAGCGGGGTGGGGGAATGAGCAGTTCTTC.

This clonotype was seen only a few times. This chain uses TRBV7-8 with TRBJ2-7; 7 bases align to TRBD1. After removal of 0 bases from V and 7 bases from J, the junction contained 12 bases not matched to a gene. CDR3 length: 16 residues. The germline gives CDR1 SGHVS, CDR2 FQNEAQ. Here the CDR3 DNA reads TGTGCCAGCAGCTTAGCGTCAACAGGGGTATGGGGAGAGCAGTACTTC. It encodes CASSLASTGVWGEQYF.